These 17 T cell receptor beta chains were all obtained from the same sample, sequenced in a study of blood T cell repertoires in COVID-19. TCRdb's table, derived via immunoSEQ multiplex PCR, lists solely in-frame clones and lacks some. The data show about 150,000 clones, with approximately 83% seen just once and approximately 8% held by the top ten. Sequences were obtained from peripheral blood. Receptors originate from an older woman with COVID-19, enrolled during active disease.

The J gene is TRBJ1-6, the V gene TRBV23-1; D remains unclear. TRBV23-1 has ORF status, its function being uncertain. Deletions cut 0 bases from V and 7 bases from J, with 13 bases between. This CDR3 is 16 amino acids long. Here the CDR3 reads CASSQSEESRNSPLHF. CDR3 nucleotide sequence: TGCGCCAGCAGTCAATCAGAGGAGAGCCGGAATTCACCCCTCCACTTT.

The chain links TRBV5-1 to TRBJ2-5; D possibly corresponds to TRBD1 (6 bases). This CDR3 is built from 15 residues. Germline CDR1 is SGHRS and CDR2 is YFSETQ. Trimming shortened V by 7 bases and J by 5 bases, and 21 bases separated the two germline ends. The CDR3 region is CASRAQGGSRETQYF. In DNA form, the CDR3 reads TGCGCCAGCCGAGCGCAAGGGGGTTCGAGGGAGACCCAGTACTTC. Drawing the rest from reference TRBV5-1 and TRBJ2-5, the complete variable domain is KAGVTQTPRYLIKTRGQQVTLSCSPISGHRSVSWYQQTPGQGLQFLFEYFSETQRNKGNFPGRFSGRQFSNSRSEMNVSTLELGDSALYLCASRAQGGSRETQYFGPGTRLLVL.

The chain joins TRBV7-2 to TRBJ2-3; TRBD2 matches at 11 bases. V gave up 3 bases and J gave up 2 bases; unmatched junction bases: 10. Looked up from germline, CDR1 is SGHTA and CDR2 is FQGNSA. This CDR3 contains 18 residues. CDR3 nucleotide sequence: TGTGCCAGCAGCTTGGGGCTAGCGGGGGGCTCCTTCACAGATACGCAGTATTTT. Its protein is CASSLGLAGGSFTDTQYF.

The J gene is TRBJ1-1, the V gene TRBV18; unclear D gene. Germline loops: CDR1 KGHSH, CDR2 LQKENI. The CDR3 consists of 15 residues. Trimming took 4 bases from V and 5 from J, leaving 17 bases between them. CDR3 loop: CASSQTGGTGTEAFF. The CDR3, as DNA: TGTGCCAGCTCACAAACTGGAGGTACGGGAACTGAAGCTTTCTTT.

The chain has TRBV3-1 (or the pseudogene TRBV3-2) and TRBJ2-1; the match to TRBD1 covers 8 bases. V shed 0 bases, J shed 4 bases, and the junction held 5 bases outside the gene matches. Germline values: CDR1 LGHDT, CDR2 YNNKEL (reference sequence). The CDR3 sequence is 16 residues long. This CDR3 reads CASSQEVTGAYNEQFF. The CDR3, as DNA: TGTGCCAGCAGCCAAGAAGTGACAGGGGCATACAATGAGCAGTTCTTC.

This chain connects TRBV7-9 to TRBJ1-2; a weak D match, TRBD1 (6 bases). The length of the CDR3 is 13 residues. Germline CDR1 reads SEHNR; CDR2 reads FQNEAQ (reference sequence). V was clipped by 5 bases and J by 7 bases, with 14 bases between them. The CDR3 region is CASSPGASSGYTF. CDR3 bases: TGTGCCAGCAGCCCAGGGGCAAGCAGTGGCTACACCTTC. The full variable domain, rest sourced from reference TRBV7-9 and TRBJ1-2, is DTGVSQNPRHKITKRGQNVTFRCDPISEHNRLYWYRQTLGQGPEFLTYFQNEAQLEKSRLLSDRFSAERPKGSFSTLEIQRTEQGDSAMYLCASSPGASSGYTFGSGTRLTVV.

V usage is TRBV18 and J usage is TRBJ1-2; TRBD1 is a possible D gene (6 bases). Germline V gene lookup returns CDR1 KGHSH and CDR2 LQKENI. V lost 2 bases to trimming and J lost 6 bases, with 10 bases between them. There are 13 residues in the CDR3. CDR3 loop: CASSPANRDGYTF. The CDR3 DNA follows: TGTGCCAGCTCACCAGCGAACAGGGATGGCTACACCTTC.

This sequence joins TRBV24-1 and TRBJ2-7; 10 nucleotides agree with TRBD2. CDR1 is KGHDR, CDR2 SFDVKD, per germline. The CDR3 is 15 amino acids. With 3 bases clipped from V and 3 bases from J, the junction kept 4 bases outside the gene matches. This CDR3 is CATSDHSGGNYEQYF. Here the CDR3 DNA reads TGTGCCACCAGTGATCATAGCGGGGGGAACTACGAGCAGTACTTC.

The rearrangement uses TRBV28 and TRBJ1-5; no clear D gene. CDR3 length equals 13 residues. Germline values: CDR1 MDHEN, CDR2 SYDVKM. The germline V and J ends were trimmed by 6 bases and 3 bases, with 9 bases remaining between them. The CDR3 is CASRGSSNQPQHF. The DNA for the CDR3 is TGTGCCAGCAGGGGCAGTTCCAATCAGCCCCAGCATTTT.

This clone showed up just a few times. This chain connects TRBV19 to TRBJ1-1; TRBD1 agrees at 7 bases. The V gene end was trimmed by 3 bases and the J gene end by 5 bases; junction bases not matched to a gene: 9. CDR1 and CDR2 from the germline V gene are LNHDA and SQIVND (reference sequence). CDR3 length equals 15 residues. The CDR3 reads CASSISGSQGTEAFF. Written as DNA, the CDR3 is TGTGCCAGTAGTATCAGTGGGTCACAGGGGACTGAAGCTTTCTTT.

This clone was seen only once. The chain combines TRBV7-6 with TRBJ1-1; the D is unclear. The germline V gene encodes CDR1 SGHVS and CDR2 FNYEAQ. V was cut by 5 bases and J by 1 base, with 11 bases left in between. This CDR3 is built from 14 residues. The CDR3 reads CASSVGAANTEAFF. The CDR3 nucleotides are TGTGCCAGCAGCGTCGGCGCGGCGAACACTGAAGCTTTCTTT.

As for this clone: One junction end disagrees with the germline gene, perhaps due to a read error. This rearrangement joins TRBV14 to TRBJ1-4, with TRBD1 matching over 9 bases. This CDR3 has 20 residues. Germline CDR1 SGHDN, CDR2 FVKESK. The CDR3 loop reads CASSKDVTGGWDGADEKLFF. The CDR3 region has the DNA TGTGCCAGCAGCAAAGACGTTACAGGGGGCTGGGATGGTGCGGATGAAAAACTGTTTTTT.

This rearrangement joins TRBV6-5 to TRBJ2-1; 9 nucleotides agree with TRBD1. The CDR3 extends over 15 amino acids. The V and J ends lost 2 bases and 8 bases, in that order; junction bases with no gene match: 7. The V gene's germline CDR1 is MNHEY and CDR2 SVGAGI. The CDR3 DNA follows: TGTGCCAGCAGTTACGGGACAGGGAGGGGGGATGAGCAGTTCTTC. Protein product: CASSYGTGRGDEQFF.

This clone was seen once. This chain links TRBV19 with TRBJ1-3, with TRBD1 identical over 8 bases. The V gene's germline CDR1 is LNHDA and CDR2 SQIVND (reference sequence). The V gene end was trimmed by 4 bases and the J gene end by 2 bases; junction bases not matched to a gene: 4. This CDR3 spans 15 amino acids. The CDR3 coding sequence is TGTGCCAGTAGTAGGGGGACAGGTGCTGGAAACACCATATATTTT. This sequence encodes CASSRGTGAGNTIYF.

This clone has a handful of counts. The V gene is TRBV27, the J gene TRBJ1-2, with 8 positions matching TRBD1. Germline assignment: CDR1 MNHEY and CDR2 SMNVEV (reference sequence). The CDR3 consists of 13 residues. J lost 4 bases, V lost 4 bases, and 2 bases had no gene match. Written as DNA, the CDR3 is TGTGCCAGCAGTTATCAGGGGGCCTATGGCTACACCTTC. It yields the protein CASSYQGAYGYTF.

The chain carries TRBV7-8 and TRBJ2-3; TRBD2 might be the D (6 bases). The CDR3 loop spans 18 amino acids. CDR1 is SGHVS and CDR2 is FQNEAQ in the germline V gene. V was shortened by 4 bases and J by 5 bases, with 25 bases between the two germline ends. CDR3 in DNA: TGTGCCAGCAGCTCCCCCGCCGGGGAGGCGGTACTGGTAGATACGCAGTATTTT. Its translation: CASSSPAGEAVLVDTQYF.

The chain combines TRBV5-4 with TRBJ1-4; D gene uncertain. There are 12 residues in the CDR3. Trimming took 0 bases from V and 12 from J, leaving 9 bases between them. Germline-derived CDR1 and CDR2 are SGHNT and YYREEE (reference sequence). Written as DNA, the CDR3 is TGTGCCAGCAGCTTGGGGCGGGGTGAACTGTTTTTT. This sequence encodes CASSLGRGELFF. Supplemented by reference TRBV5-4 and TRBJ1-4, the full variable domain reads ETGVTQSPTHLIKTRGQQVTLRCSSQSGHNTVSWYQQALGQGPQFIFQYYREEENGRGNFPPRFSGLQFPNYSSELNVNALELDDSALYLCASSLGRGELFFGSGTQLSVL.